Listed below are T cell receptor beta chains from one sample, sequenced in a study of blood T cell repertoires in COVID-19. The protocol was immunoSEQ multiplex PCR, while the TCRdb copy is restricted to in-frame clones and leaves out a portion. The sample carries 200,000 to 300,000 clones, 75% to 95% recorded once. The source material was peripheral blood. Receptors originate from a person between 18 and 35 years old with COVID-19, enrolled during active disease. The CDR3 runs from the conserved cysteine through the conserved F or W. Each record gives: J gene, V gene, D gene, clone size, CDR3 DNA, CDR3 protein. D genes are given only for firm matches. The size of a clone is reported for some rows only, either as once, few or many, or as a class for expanded clones.

J gene: TRBJ2-7
V gene: TRBV5-1
D gene: TRBD1
clone size: .
CDR3 DNA: TGCGCCAGCAGCCTGGAGACAGGGGGATACGTCGAGCAGTACTTC
CDR3 protein: CASSLETGGYVEQYF

J gene: TRBJ1-5
V gene: TRBV28
D gene: .
clone size: .
CDR3 DNA: TGTGCCAGTCATCCAGGTCCACGGCAGCCCCAGCATTTT
CDR3 protein: CASHPGPRQPQHF

J gene: TRBJ2-2
V gene: TRBV5-4
D gene: TRBD1
clone size: .
CDR3 DNA: TGTGCCAGCAGCCGGCGGACAGGGGACACCGGGGAGCTGTTTTTT
CDR3 protein: CASSRRTGDTGELFF

J gene: TRBJ1-2
V gene: TRBV6-5
D gene: .
clone size: .
CDR3 DNA: TGTGCCAGCAGTACTTGGGCCTCCGGAGGCTATGGCTACACCTTC
CDR3 protein: CASSTWASGGYGYTF

J gene: TRBJ2-7
V gene: TRBV7-9
D gene: TRBD1
clone size: .
CDR3 DNA: TGTGCCAGCAGCCAACAGGGGTACGAGCAGTACTTC
CDR3 protein: CASSQQGYEQYF

J gene: TRBJ1-5
V gene: TRBV5-4
D gene: .
clone size: .
CDR3 DNA: TGTGCCAGCCGGGTGGGGGGAAAGGCGGTCAATCAGCCCCAGCATTTT
CDR3 protein: CASRVGGKAVNQPQHF

J gene: TRBJ1-4
V gene: TRBV5-4
D gene: .
clone size: .
CDR3 DNA: TGTGCCAGCAGCCAAGGGGTGTCCCAACGACCCGATGAAAAACTGTTTTTT
CDR3 protein: CASSQGVSQRPDEKLFF

J gene: TRBJ1-4
V gene: TRBV20-1
D gene: .
clone size: .
CDR3 DNA: TGCAGTGCTAGGGCTTGGGAAAAACTGTTTTTT
CDR3 protein: CSARAWEKLFF

J gene: TRBJ2-1
V gene: TRBV3-1/TRBV3-2
D gene: .
clone size: .
CDR3 DNA: TGTGCCAGCAGCCACTTTAGGGGACTTTCCTACAATGAGCAGTTCTTC
CDR3 protein: CASSHFRGLSYNEQFF

J gene: TRBJ2-7
V gene: TRBV7-2
D gene: .
clone size: .
CDR3 DNA: TGTGCCAGCAGCTTAGCGGGGGCGAACGAGCAGTACTTC
CDR3 protein: CASSLAGANEQYF

J gene: TRBJ2-1
V gene: TRBV6-5
D gene: TRBD2
clone size: once
CDR3 DNA: TGTGCCAGCAGAACAGTGGCTAGCGGGCATGAGCAGTTCTTC
CDR3 protein: CASRTVASGHEQFF

J gene: TRBJ2-5
V gene: TRBV2
D gene: TRBD1
clone size: few
CDR3 DNA: TGTGCCAGACAGGGGGCCGAAGAGACCCAGTACTTC
CDR3 protein: CARQGAEETQYF

J gene: TRBJ2-7
V gene: TRBV19
D gene: .
clone size: once
CDR3 DNA: TGTGCCAGTAGTATGGGACTTTCCTACGAGCAGTACTTC
CDR3 protein: CASSMGLSYEQYF

J gene: TRBJ1-1
V gene: TRBV5-1
D gene: .
clone size: .
CDR3 DNA: TGCGCCAGCAGCTTGGGCGGGGTTACCACTGAAGCTTTCTTT
CDR3 protein: CASSLGGVTTEAFF

J gene: TRBJ2-3
V gene: TRBV21-1
D gene: .
clone size: .
CDR3 DNA: TGTGCCAGCAGCAAATGGGCCCAGGCGGGGGTGAGCACAGATACGCAGTATTTT
CDR3 protein: CASSKWAQAGVSTDTQYF

J gene: TRBJ2-2
V gene: TRBV4-3
D gene: TRBD2
clone size: .
CDR3 DNA: TGCGCCAGCAGCCAAGGTTGGGTAGCGGGAGCTAGCACCGGGGAGCTGTTTTTT
CDR3 protein: CASSQGWVAGASTGELFF

J gene: TRBJ2-7
V gene: TRBV7-9
D gene: TRBD1
clone size: .
CDR3 DNA: TGTGCCAGCAGCCCCGACAGGGTGTTCCCCTACGAGCAGTACTTC
CDR3 protein: CASSPDRVFPYEQYF

J gene: TRBJ2-1
V gene: TRBV5-1
D gene: TRBD1
clone size: .
CDR3 DNA: TGCGCCAGCAGCGCACAGGGGTACAATGAGCAGTTCTTC
CDR3 protein: CASSAQGYNEQFF

J gene: TRBJ1-5
V gene: TRBV19
D gene: .
clone size: .
CDR3 DNA: TGTGCCAGTAGTATAGCACAGCTAAATCAGCCCCAGCATTTT
CDR3 protein: CASSIAQLNQPQHF

J gene: TRBJ2-1
V gene: TRBV21-1
D gene: .
clone size: .
CDR3 DNA: TGTGCCAGCAGCAAAGGGGACAGATACAATGAGCAGTTCTTC
CDR3 protein: CASSKGDRYNEQFF

J gene: TRBJ1-2
V gene: TRBV5-1
D gene: TRBD1
clone size: .
CDR3 DNA: TGCGCCAGCAGCGACCAAGGGGGCGCCGACTATGGCTACACCTTC
CDR3 protein: CASSDQGGADYGYTF

J gene: TRBJ1-6
V gene: TRBV5-5
D gene: .
clone size: .
CDR3 DNA: TGTGCCAGCAGCTTGGGCCCAGGGGATTCACCCCTCCACTTT
CDR3 protein: CASSLGPGDSPLHF

J gene: TRBJ1-3
V gene: TRBV19
D gene: .
clone size: .
CDR3 DNA: TGTGCCAGTAGTATGGGAGATTCTGGAAACACCATATATTTT
CDR3 protein: CASSMGDSGNTIYF

J gene: TRBJ2-7
V gene: TRBV4-2
D gene: .
clone size: .
CDR3 DNA: TGTGCCAGCAGCCAAGAGGCGGCAGGGCTAAACGAGCAGTACTTC
CDR3 protein: CASSQEAAGLNEQYF

J gene: TRBJ2-3
V gene: TRBV5-1
D gene: .
clone size: .
CDR3 DNA: TGCGCCAGCAGCCTATCAAGCATCGCAGATACGCAGTATTTT
CDR3 protein: CASSLSSIADTQYF

J gene: TRBJ2-5
V gene: TRBV6-5
D gene: TRBD1
clone size: once
CDR3 DNA: TGTGCCAGCAGCCTGGACAGGGGCCGGGAGACCCAGTACTTC
CDR3 protein: CASSLDRGRETQYF

J gene: TRBJ1-2
V gene: TRBV30
D gene: TRBD1
clone size: .
CDR3 DNA: TGTGCCTGGGACAGGGGTCCGGAAGGCTACACCTTC
CDR3 protein: CAWDRGPEGYTF

J gene: TRBJ2-4
V gene: TRBV5-1
D gene: TRBD1
clone size: .
CDR3 DNA: TGCGCCAGCAGCGCGGGACAGGGCAACGGCATTCAGTACTTC
CDR3 protein: CASSAGQGNGIQYF